This T cell receptor beta chain was recovered during a study of long-term antiretroviral therapy in people with HIV. The run of the v3.0 immunoSEQ assay was at survey level. Sequencing was performed with immunoSEQ multiplex PCR; in TCRdb, only in-frame clones are kept and a portion is missing. The sample records 20,000 to 25,000 clones, roughly 93% being singletons. It was in the United States that all participants with HIV were treated. The CDR3 sequence is 14 residues long. Per the germline V gene, CDR1 is LNHNV and CDR2 is YYDKDF (reference sequence). The V end was cut by 5 bases, the J end by 0 bases, with 11 bases between. Worth noting for this clone: What it recognizes is unknown.

Notes on the study in general: Diversity increased after ART yet remained lower than in transplant donor controls.

This sequence originates from a middle-aged woman with HIV. Sample: unsorted PBMCs, taken 7.6 years after starting antiretroviral therapy. The chain joins TRBV15 to TRBJ2-7; D is possibly TRBD1 (6 bases). DNA for the CDR3: TGTGCCACCAGCGGGGGACATCTCTCCTACGAGCAGTACTTC. It encodes CATSGGHLSYEQYF.